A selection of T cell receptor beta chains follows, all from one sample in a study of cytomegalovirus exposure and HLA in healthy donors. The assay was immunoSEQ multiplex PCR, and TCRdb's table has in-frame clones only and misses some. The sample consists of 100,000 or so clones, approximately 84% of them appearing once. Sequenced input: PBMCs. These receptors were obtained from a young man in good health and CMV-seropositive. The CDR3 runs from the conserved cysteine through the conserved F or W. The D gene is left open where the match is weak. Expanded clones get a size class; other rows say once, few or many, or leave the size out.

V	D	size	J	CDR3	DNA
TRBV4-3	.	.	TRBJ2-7	CASSQGRQLTYEQYF	TGCGCCAGCAGCCAAGGACGACAGCTCACCTACGAGCAGTACTTC
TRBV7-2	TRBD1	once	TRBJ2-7	CASSSLGQGYEQYF	TGTGCCAGCAGCTCCCTCGGACAGGGCTACGAGCAGTACTTC
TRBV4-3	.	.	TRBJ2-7	CASSQAPRGDEYEQYF	TGCGCCAGCAGCCAAGCGCCTCGGGGTGACGAATACGAGCAGTACTTC
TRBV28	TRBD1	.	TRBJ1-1	CASSLLLETGKNTEAFF	TGTGCCAGCAGTTTATTACTAGAGACAGGGAAGAACACTGAAGCTTTCTTT
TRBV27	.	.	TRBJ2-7	CASSTPSPTEQYF	TGTGCCAGCAGTACCCCCTCCCCTACCGAGCAGTACTTC
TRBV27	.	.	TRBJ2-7	CASNGRAYF	TGTGCCAGCAATGGGCGGGCGTACTTC
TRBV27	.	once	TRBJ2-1	CASSLTGLSGDEQFF	TGTGCCAGCAGTTTAACGGGGTTGAGTGGAGATGAGCAGTTCTTC
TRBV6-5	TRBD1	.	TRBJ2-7	CASRSGQGGFYEQYF	TGTGCCAGCAGATCTGGACAGGGCGGATTTTACGAGCAGTACTTC
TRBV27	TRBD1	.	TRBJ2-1	CASTSWTGGMGYEQFF	TGTGCCAGCACCTCGTGGACAGGGGGCATGGGGTATGAGCAGTTCTTC
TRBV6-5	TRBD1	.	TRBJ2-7	CASSLGSTGFYEQYF	TGTGCCAGCAGCCTAGGGTCGACAGGGTTCTACGAGCAGTACTTC
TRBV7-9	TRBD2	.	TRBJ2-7	CASSLLAGSSYEQYF	TGTGCCAGCAGCTTACTAGCGGGTTCCTCCTACGAGCAGTACTTC
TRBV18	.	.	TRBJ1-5	CASSPPGGADQPQHF	TGTGCCAGCTCACCACCGGGGGGGGCTGATCAGCCCCAGCATTTT
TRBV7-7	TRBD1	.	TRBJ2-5	CASSFGTGGAETQYF	TGTGCCAGCAGCTTTGGGACAGGGGGCGCAGAGACCCAGTACTTC
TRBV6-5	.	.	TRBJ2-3	CASSSYSSTSTDTQYF	TGTGCCAGCAGTTCATATAGCAGCACTAGCACAGATACGCAGTATTTT
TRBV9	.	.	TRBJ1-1	CASSVAGGLLNTEAFF	TGTGCCAGCAGCGTAGCTGGAGGGCTTCTGAACACTGAAGCTTTCTTT
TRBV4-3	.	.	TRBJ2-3	CASSQQGPDTQYF	TGCGCCAGCAGCCAACAGGGTCCAGATACGCAGTATTTT
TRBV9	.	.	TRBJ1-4	CASSVRDFNEKLFF	TGTGCCAGCAGCGTACGAGATTTTAATGAAAAACTGTTTTTT
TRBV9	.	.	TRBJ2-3	CASTAGGLSTDTQYF	TGTGCCAGCACTGCAGGGGGGCTTAGCACAGATACGCAGTATTTT
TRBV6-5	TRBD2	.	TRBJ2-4	CASRGLAGTKNIQYF	TGTGCCAGCCGAGGACTAGCGGGGACCAAAAACATTCAGTACTTC
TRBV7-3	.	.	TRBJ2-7	CASSLRDLDYEQYF	TGTGCCAGCAGCTTAAGGGACTTAGACTACGAGCAGTACTTC
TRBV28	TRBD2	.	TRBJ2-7	CASSSLAGVREQYF	TGTGCCAGCAGTTCTCTAGCGGGAGTGAGGGAGCAGTACTTC
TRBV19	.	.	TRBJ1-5	CASNPTPLGNQPQHF	TGTGCCAGTAACCCGACCCCACTAGGGAATCAGCCCCAGCATTTT
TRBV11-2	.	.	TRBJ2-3	CASSATRDKAGTDTQYF	TGTGCCAGCAGCGCCACTCGGGACAAAGCGGGCACAGATACGCAGTATTTT
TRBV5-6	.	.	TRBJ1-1	CASSLEGAEAFF	TGTGCCAGCAGCTTGGAGGGGGCTGAAGCTTTCTTT
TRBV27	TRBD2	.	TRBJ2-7	CVSSLVSGRSYEQYF	TGTGTCAGCAGTTTAGTTAGCGGGAGGTCCTACGAGCAGTACTTC
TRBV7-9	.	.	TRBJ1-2	CASSLPGTNYGYTF	TGTGCCAGCAGCTTACCAGGGACTAACTATGGCTACACCTTC
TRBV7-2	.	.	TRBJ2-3	CASRSQQHTQYF	TGTGCCAGCCGGTCACAGCAGCATACGCAGTATTTT
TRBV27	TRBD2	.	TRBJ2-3	CASSLPGLEAPDTQYF	TGTGCCAGCAGTTTACCCGGACTAGAAGCCCCAGATACGCAGTATTTT
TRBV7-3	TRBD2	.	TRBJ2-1	CASSPIAGGNNEQFF	TGTGCCAGCAGCCCGATAGCGGGGGGGAACAATGAGCAGTTCTTC
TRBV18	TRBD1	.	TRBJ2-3	CASSPPARGQEYF	TGTGCCAGCTCACCACCAGCCAGGGGGCAAGAGTATTTT
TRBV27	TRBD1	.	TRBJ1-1	CASRTGKTEAFF	TGTGCCAGCAGGACAGGGAAGACTGAAGCTTTCTTT
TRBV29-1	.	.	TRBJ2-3	CSVEASGADTQYF	TGCAGCGTTGAAGCGTCTGGAGCAGATACGCAGTATTTT
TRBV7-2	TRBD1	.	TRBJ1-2	CASSLQTGEGSGYTF	TGTGCCAGCAGCTTACAGACAGGGGAGGGTTCTGGCTACACCTTC
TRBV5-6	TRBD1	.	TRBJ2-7	CASSPGQGAREQYF	TGTGCCAGCAGCCCAGGACAGGGGGCAAGGGAGCAGTACTTC
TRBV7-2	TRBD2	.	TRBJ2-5	CASSLVPSGGEETQYF	TGTGCCAGCAGCTTAGTTCCTAGCGGGGGGGAAGAGACCCAGTACTTC
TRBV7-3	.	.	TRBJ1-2	CASSRDRNYGYTF	TGTGCCAGCAGCCGCGACAGGAACTATGGCTACACCTTC